One and the same sample provided the 20 T cell receptor beta chains below, sequenced in a study of monozygotic twins with cystic fibrosis (dated by TCRdb to 2020 to 2023). To prepare the library, the immunoSEQ multiplex PCR assay was applied. TCRdb took over this immuneACCESS table, retaining in-frame rearrangements with V and J assigned. Such tables are incomplete; in checked studies, under half of the missing clones stem from an unresolved V gene, and the remainder is unexplained. The sample table records tens of thousands of clones; approximately 96% of these occur just once. Around 3% of the sample comes from the top ten. Sequenced: blood. These receptors all come from a girl aged 2-10 years with cystic fibrosis.

The chain recombines TRBV5-1 with TRBJ2-1; D gene ambiguous. The CDR3 sequence is 14 residues long. The ends were cut back, 3 bases at V and 6 bases at J, with 13 bases in the middle. Germline-derived CDR1 and CDR2 are SGHRS and YFSETQ. CDR3: CASSWTAPGNEQFF. The CDR3 coding sequence is TGCGCCAGCAGCTGGACGGCTCCCGGCAATGAGCAGTTCTTC.

This rearrangement joins TRBV18 to TRBJ2-7, with unresolved D. Deletions cut 4 bases from V and 0 bases from J, with 4 bases between. This CDR3 has 12 amino acids. Germline V gene data show CDR1 as KGHSH and CDR2 as LQKENI. CDR3 nucleotides: TGTGCCAGCTCACTCGTCTCCTACGAGCAGTACTTC. It encodes CASSLVSYEQYF.

The chain has TRBV14 and TRBJ2-2, with TRBD1 matching 7 bases. Germline V gene sequence: CDR1 SGHDN, CDR2 FVKESK. The ends lost 8 bases at V and 6 bases at J; junction bases unmatched: 33. The CDR3 is made up of 22 amino acids. For the CDR3, the DNA is TGTGCCAGCGAGAAGGGCAGGGGGAAGGGATCCGCGATCGGATCATCGGCCGGGGAGCTGTTTTTT. Translated, it gives CASEKGRGKGSAIGSSAGELFF.

The V and J genes are TRBV29-1 and TRBJ2-3; D remains ambiguous. The germline V and J ends were trimmed by 6 bases and 5 bases, with 18 bases remaining between them. The CDR3 totals 14 residues. Germline V CDR1 and CDR2: SQVTM, ANQGSEA. CDR3 nucleotide sequence: TGCAGCGTCGACTTGGGGTCCATCGGAGATACGCAGTATTTT. This encodes CSVDLGSIGDTQYF.

The chain links TRBV19 to TRBJ2-3, with D possibly matching TRBD1 (8 bases). The CDR3 has 19 residues. CDR1 is LNHDA, CDR2 SQIVND, per germline (reference sequence). V was trimmed by 4 bases and J by 2 bases, leaving 25 bases between them. DNA for the CDR3: TGTGCCAGTAGTAAGGACAGGGAATTTTTCCTAGCGGACACAGATACGCAGTATTTT. It is translated as CASSKDREFFLADTDTQYF.

The J gene is TRBJ1-3, the V gene TRBV6-1; D possibly corresponds to TRBD1 (5 bases). V was clipped by 5 bases and J by 0 bases, with 11 bases between them. Germline CDR1 MNHNS, CDR2 SASEGT. The CDR3 loop spans 15 amino acids. The CDR3 spells CASSRDRYSGNTIYF. The CDR3 coding sequence is TGTGCCAGCAGTAGGGACCGGTACTCTGGAAACACCATATATTTT.

The chain joins TRBV4-1 to TRBJ1-2, with D unresolved. This CDR3 region has 12 residues. V was cut by 0 bases and J by 7 bases, with 6 bases left in between. Germline V gene lookup returns CDR1 MGHRA and CDR2 YSYEKL. This chain's CDR3 is CASSQDPGGYTF. For the CDR3, the DNA is TGCGCCAGCAGCCAAGATCCCGGTGGCTACACCTTC.

This clone showed up just once. This rearrangement joins TRBV7-9 to TRBJ2-7, with D possibly being TRBD1 (5 bases). Germline CDR1 and CDR2: SEHNR and FQNEAQ (reference sequence). The V gene lost 2 bases and the J gene lost 0 bases, with 14 bases spanning the gap. The CDR3 totals 16 residues. Here the CDR3 DNA reads TGTGCCAGCAGCTTATGGGCAGACAGCCACTCCTACGAGCAGTACTTC. Translating it yields CASSLWADSHSYEQYF.

The chain is built from TRBV29-1 and TRBJ1-1, with 9 nucleotides matching TRBD1. CDR1 and CDR2 from the germline V gene are SQVTM and ANQGSEA. The CDR3 has 15 amino acids. The V gene end was trimmed by 4 bases and the J gene end by 4 bases; junction bases not matched to a gene: 10. CDR3 sequence (DNA): TGCAGCGTTGTACGGGACAGGGTTTCCAGCACTGAAGCTTTCTTT. Protein sequence: CSVVRDRVSSTEAFF.

This sequence joins TRBV27 and TRBJ1-2; D is uncertain. This CDR3 spans 14 amino acids. Germline V CDR1 and CDR2: MNHEY, SMNVEV (reference sequence). Trimming pared 2 bases from V and 0 bases from J, leaving 7 bases between. The CDR3 sequence: CASSLKPSNYGYTF. CDR3 nucleotides: TGTGCCAGCAGTTTAAAACCTTCTAACTATGGCTACACCTTC.

This chain uses TRBV7-9 with TRBJ2-6; D gene ambiguous. The CDR3 has 14 residues. V lost 3 bases and J 4 bases, leaving 7 bases between the germline ends. The germline V gene has CDR1 SEHNR and CDR2 FQNEAQ (reference sequence). The CDR3 DNA sequence: TGTGCCAGCAGCTTTCATTCCGGGGCCAACGTCCTGACTTTC. It codes for CASSFHSGANVLTF. The full variable domain, rest sourced from reference TRBV7-9 and TRBJ2-6, is DTGVSQNPRHKITKRGQNVTFRCDPISEHNRLYWYRQTLGQGPEFLTYFQNEAQLEKSRLLSDRFSAERPKGSFSTLEIQRTEQGDSAMYLCASSFHSGANVLTFGAGSRLTVL.

This chain uses TRBV19 with TRBJ2-3, with D possibly called TRBD1 or TRBD2 (5 bases each). The CDR3 is made up of 15 amino acids. Germline V CDR1 and CDR2: LNHDA, SQIVND (reference sequence). V dropped 3 bases and J dropped 4 bases, with 14 bases sitting between them. The CDR3 spells CASSILVTGPDTQYF. As DNA, the CDR3 is TGTGCCAGTAGTATTTTGGTTACGGGACCAGATACGCAGTATTTT. The full variable domain, completed using reference TRBV19 and TRBJ2-3, is DGGITQSPKYLFRKEGQNVTLSCEQNLNHDAMYWYRQDPGQGLRLIYYSQIVNDFQKGDIAEGYSVSREKKESFPLTVTSAQKNPTAFYLCASSILVTGPDTQYFGPGTRLTVL.

The gene calls are TRBV4-1 and TRBJ2-7, with 10 bases aligning to TRBD2. V lost 3 bases and J lost 0; bases outside the gene matches: 2. This CDR3 has 15 residues. Germline CDR1 and CDR2: MGHRA and YSYEKL. CDR3 protein: CASSHPSGSSYEQYF. The CDR3 DNA reads TGCGCCAGCAGCCATCCTAGCGGGAGCTCCTACGAGCAGTACTTC.

The chain couples TRBV5-1 to TRBJ1-1; a weak D match, TRBD1 (5 bases). CDR3 size: 13 residues. Trimming cost V 1 base and J 5 bases, with 9 bases left between them. Germline assignment: CDR1 SGHRS and CDR2 YFSETQ. The CDR3 loop reads CASSLWDPTEAFF. The CDR3 DNA sequence: TGCGCCAGCAGCTTGTGGGACCCGACTGAAGCTTTCTTT. The entire variable domain, with the rest obtained from reference TRBV5-1 and TRBJ1-1, is as follows: KAGVTQTPRYLIKTRGQQVTLSCSPISGHRSVSWYQQTPGQGLQFLFEYFSETQRNKGNFPGRFSGRQFSNSRSEMNVSTLELGDSALYLCASSLWDPTEAFFGQGTRLTVV.

The chain has TRBV6-5 and TRBJ1-4; D may be TRBD1 (5 bases). The V gene's germline CDR1 is MNHEY and CDR2 SVGAGI. With 2 bases removed from V and 8 bases from J, the gap between germline ends came to 9 bases. The CDR3 is made up of 13 amino acids. CDR3 sequence reads: CASSYRGREKLFF. CDR3 coding DNA: TGTGCCAGCAGTTACCGGGGACGCGAAAAACTGTTTTTT.

This clone showed up just once. This chain joins TRBV2 and TRBJ2-2; D gene unclear. Germline V gene lookup returns CDR1 SNHLY and CDR2 FYNNEI. Trimming took 6 bases from V and 8 from J, leaving 16 bases between them. The CDR3 runs 14 residues. The CDR3 DNA reads TGTGCCAGCAGGCTAACAGAATCCCCGGGGGAGCTGTTTTTT. Amino acids: CASRLTESPGELFF.

The chain is built from TRBV11-3 and TRBJ2-3; D remains ambiguous. Germline V gene data show CDR1 as SGHNT and CDR2 as YENEEA. The CDR3 covers 15 residues. V lost 6 bases, J lost 1 base, and 14 bases lay in between. The CDR3 reads CASRRVGFGTDTQYF. The CDR3 nucleotides are TGTGCCAGCAGACGCGTGGGTTTTGGCACAGATACGCAGTATTTT. The full variable domain, its missing parts supplied by reference TRBV11-3 and TRBJ2-3, is EAGVVQSPRYKIIEKKQPVAFWCNPISGHNTLYWYLQNLGQGPELLIRYENEEAVDDSQLPKDRFSAERLKGVDSTLKIQPAELGDSAVYLCASRRVGFGTDTQYFGPGTRLTVL.

This rearrangement joins TRBV7-8 to TRBJ2-7; possible D gene TRBD2, 6 bases. This CDR3 is 15 amino acids long. V lost 1 base and J 1 base, leaving 11 bases between the germline ends. Per germline, CDR1 SGHVS and CDR2 FQNEAQ. The CDR3 DNA reads TGTGCCAGCAGCTTAGAAAGCGCGGGATCCTACGAGCAGTACTTC. The encoded protein is CASSLESAGSYEQYF.

This clone occurred once. The J gene is TRBJ2-1, the V gene TRBV15; D might be TRBD2 (6 bases). V lost 5 bases, J lost 2 bases, and 22 bases lay in between. This CDR3 spans 18 amino acids. The germline V gene has CDR1 LNHNV and CDR2 YYDKDF (reference sequence). The CDR3 DNA sequence: TGTGCCACCAGCGAGTCGGGACTTTCCCCGGGGGCCTACAATGAGCAGTTCTTC. Its translation: CATSESGLSPGAYNEQFF. Variable domain in full (rest from reference TRBV15 and TRBJ2-1): DAMVIQNPRYQVTQFGKPVTLSCSQTLNHNVMYWYQQKSSQAPKLLFHYYDKDFNNEADTPDNFQSRRPNTSFCFLDIRSPGLGDTAMYLCATSESGLSPGAYNEQFFGPGTRLTVL.

V is TRBV6-1 and J is TRBJ2-3, with unresolved D. V lost 6 bases and J 1 base, leaving 14 bases between the germline ends. Germline CDR1 reads MNHNS; CDR2 reads SASEGT. This CDR3 has 15 residues. CDR3 DNA: TGTGCCAGCAGGAGGTCTGGATCTGGCACAGATACGCAGTATTTT. Protein product: CASRRSGSGTDTQYF.